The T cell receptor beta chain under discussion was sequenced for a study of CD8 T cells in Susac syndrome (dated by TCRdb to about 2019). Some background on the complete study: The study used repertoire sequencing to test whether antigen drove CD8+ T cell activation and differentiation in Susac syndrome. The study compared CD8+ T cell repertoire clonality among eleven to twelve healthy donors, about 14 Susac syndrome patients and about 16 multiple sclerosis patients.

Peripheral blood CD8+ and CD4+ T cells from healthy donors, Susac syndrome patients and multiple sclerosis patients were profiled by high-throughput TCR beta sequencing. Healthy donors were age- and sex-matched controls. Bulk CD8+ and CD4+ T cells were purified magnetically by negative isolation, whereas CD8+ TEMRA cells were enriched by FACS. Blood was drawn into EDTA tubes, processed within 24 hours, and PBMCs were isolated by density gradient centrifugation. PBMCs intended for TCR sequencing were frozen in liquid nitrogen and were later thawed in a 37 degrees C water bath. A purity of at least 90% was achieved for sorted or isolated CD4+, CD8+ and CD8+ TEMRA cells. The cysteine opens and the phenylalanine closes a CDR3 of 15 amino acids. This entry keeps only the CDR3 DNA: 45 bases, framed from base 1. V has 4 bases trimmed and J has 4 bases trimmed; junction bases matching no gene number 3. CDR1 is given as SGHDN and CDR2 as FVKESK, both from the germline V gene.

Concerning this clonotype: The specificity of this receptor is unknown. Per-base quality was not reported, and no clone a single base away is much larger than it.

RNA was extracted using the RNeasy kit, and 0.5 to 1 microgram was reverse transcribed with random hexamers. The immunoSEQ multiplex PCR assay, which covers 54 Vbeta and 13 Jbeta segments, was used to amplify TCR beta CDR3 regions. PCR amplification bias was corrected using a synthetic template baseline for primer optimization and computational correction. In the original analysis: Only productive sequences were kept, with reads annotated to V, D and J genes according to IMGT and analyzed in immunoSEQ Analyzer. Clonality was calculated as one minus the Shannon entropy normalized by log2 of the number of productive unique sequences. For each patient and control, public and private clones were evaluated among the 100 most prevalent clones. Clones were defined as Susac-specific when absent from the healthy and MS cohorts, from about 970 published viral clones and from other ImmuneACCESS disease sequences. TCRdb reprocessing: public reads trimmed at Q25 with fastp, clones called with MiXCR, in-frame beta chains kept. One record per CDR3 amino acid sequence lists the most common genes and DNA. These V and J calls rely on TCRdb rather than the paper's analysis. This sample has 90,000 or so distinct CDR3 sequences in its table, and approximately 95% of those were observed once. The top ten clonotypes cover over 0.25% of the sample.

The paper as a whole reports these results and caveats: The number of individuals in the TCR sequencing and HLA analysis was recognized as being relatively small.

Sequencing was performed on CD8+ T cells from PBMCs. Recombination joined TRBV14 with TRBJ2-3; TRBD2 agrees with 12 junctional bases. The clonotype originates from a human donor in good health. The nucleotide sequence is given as TGTGCCAGCAGCCCCACTAGCGGGGGGTCAGATACGCAGTATTTT. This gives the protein CASSPTSGGSDTQYF.